This T cell receptor beta chain was profiled in a study of identical twins. The table lists this clonotype with a few counts. What it binds is not known. Trimming left V 3 bases short and J 4 bases short, with 12 bases between. The CDR3 loop spans 14 amino acids. Study conclusions and caveats: Low generation-probability sequences were in excess among twin-shared out-of-frame alpha sequences. The authors drew conclusions from cross-sectional statistical analysis rather than following the same donors.

TCRdb fed the 5' RACE reads into MiXCR, producing one record per CDR3 protein. Here the sample spans some 330,000 distinct CDR3 sequences, approximately 10% being singletons. The origin of this receptor is a woman in her fifties or sixties in good health. The sequenced sample consisted of naive T cells sorted from blood. V is TRBV12-3 or TRBV12-4 and J is TRBJ1-1; D is uncertain. The CDR3 protein is CASSFSASGTEAFF. As DNA, the CDR3 is TGTGCCAGCAGTTTCTCTGCGTCGGGCACTGAAGCTTTCTTT.